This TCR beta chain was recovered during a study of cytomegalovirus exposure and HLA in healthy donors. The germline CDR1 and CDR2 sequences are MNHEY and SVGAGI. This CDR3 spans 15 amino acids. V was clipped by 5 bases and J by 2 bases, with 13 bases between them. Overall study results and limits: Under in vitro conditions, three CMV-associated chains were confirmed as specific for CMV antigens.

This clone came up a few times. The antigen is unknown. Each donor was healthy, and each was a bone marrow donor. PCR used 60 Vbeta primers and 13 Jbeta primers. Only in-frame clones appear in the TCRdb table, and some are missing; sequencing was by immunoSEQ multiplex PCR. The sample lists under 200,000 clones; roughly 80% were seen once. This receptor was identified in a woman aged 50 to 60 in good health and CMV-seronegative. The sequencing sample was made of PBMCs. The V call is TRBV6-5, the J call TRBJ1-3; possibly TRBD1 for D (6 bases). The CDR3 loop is CASSPSGGTGNTIYF. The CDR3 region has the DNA TGTGCCAGCAGTCCATCTGGGGGCACTGGAAACACCATATATTTT.